What follows are 9 T cell receptor beta chains derived from one specimen sequenced in a study of spatial heterogeneity in lung cancer. One entry per CDR3 protein results from TCRdb running MiXCR on the 5' RACE reads. The sample includes some 37,000 distinct CDR3 sequences, 6.5% to 8.5% of them seen just once. Sample time point: sample taken at primary tumor resection. In each case, whole RNA from tumor, nontumor lung or frozen PBMC was sequenced unsorted. The sample in question was PBMCs, obtained at surgery. These receptor sequences come from a male donor with early-stage non-small cell lung cancer.

This clonotype was seen a few times. V gene TRBV12-3 or TRBV12-4 combines with J gene TRBJ1-3, with unresolved D. There are 17 residues in the CDR3. V was trimmed by 3 bases and J by 0 bases, leaving 15 bases between them. The CDR3 here is CASSFPLDPLSGNTIYF. CDR3 in DNA: TGTGCCAGCAGTTTCCCCCTCGACCCGCTCTCTGGAAACACCATATATTTT.

This clonotype has only a few counts. The V gene is TRBV11-2, the J gene TRBJ2-7, with D perhaps given as TRBD1 or TRBD2 (6 bases each). The ends were cut back, 5 bases at V and 3 bases at J, with 14 bases in the middle. This CDR3 has 14 residues. CDR1 and CDR2 (germline): SGHAT, FQNNGV. DNA for the CDR3: TGTGCCAGCAGCGTTGCCAGGGGAGGCTACGAGCAGTACGTC. This sequence encodes CASSVARGGYEQYV.

This clonotype was found a few times. One end of the junction does not line up with germline, which may come from a read error. The chain couples TRBV7-7 to TRBJ1-2; a possible D gene is TRBD1 (5 bases). Per the germline V gene, CDR1 is SSHAT and CDR2 is FNYEAQ (reference sequence). This CDR3 region has 16 residues. The CDR3 loop reads CASRPRPGVANYGYTF. As DNA, the CDR3 is TGTGCTAGCAGGCCCCGACCGGGGGTGGCTAACTATGGCTACACCTTC.

This clonotype was seen repeatedly, ten times or more. CDR3 nucleotide sequence: TGTGCCAGCAGTCTGACAGGGTCCCTTCGCAATGAGCAGTTCTTC. It translates to CASSLTGSLRNEQFF. The V and J genes are TRBV12-3 or TRBV12-4 and TRBJ2-1; 7 bases fit TRBD1. The CDR3 runs 15 residues. With V trimmed by 5 bases and J by 6 bases, 10 bases remained unmatched.

This clonotype was counted a few times. This chain links TRBV6-5 with TRBJ2-1; possibly TRBD1 for D (5 bases). CDR3 length: 11 amino acids. The V end lost 4 bases, the J end lost 8 bases, and 6 bases lay between the germline ends. In germline, CDR1 is MNHEY, CDR2 SVGAGI. CDR3 DNA sequence: TGTGCCAGCAGTTGGGGCGATGAGCAGTTCTTC. This translates into CASSWGDEQFF.

This clonotype was counted at least ten times. This chain uses TRBV2 with TRBJ2-1, with D possibly matching TRBD1 (6 bases). The germline CDR1 and CDR2 sequences are SNHLY and FYNNEI. CDR3 length equals 14 residues. The V end lost 1 base, the J end lost 4 bases, and 8 bases lay between the germline ends. The CDR3: CASSEGQVYNEQFF. Here the CDR3 DNA reads TGTGCCAGCAGTGAAGGACAGGTTTACAATGAGCAGTTCTTC.

This clonotype was observed many times. CDR3 region: CASGGPGTGDNEQFF. Here the CDR3 DNA reads TGTGCTAGTGGTGGGCCCGGGACAGGAGACAATGAGCAGTTCTTC. The chain combines TRBV12-5 with TRBJ2-1; 8 bases agree with TRBD1. V was pared by 5 bases and J by 5 bases, with 8 bases of the junction left unmatched. CDR1 is LGHNT, CDR2 FRNRAP, per germline. This CDR3 is 15 amino acids long.

Concerning this clonotype: Its ends do not fully match the called genes, so a read error is possible. J is TRBJ2-1 and V is TRBV19; 10 nucleotides agree with TRBD1. This CDR3 comprises 15 residues. Germline V gene lookup returns CDR1 LNHDA and CDR2 SQIVND (reference sequence). CDR3 in amino acids: CASSTYGTGANEQFF. CDR3 bases: TGTGCTAGTAGTACGTATGGGACAGGGGCCAATGAGCAGTTCTTC.

The rearrangement uses TRBV2 and TRBJ2-3, with 10 bases fitting TRBD2. Germline V gene lookup returns CDR1 SNHLY and CDR2 FYNNEI. J gave up 4 bases and V 7 bases, and 11 bases lay outside the gene matches. The CDR3 extends over 16 amino acids. In DNA, the CDR3 is TGTGCCAGCACCACCCAACTAGCGGGGAACTCAGATACGCAGTATTTT. Encoded protein: CASTTQLAGNSDTQYF.